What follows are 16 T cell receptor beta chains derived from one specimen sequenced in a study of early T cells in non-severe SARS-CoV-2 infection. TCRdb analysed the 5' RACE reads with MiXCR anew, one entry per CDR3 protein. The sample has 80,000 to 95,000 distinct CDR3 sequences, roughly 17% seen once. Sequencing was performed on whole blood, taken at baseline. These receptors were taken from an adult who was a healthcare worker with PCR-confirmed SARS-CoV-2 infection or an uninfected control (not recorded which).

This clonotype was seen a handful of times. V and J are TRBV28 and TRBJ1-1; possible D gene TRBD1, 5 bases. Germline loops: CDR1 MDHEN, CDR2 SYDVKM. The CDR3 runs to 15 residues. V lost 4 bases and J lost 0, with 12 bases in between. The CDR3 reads CASSSVTEMNTEAFF. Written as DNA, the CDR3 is TGTGCCAGCAGTTCCGTGACAGAGATGAACACTGAAGCTTTCTTT.

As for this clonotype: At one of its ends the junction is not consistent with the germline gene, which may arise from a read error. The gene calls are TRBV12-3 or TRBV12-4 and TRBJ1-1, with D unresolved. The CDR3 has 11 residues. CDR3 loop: CASGFITEAFF. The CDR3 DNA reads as TGTGCCAGCGGTTTTATCACTGAAGCTTTCTTT.

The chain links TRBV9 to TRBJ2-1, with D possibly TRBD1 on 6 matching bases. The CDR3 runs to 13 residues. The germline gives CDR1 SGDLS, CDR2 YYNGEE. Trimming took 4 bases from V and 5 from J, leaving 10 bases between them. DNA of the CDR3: TGTGCCAGCAGCACAGGGACCCACAATGAGCAGTTCTTC. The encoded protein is CASSTGTHNEQFF.

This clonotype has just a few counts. The CDR3 reads CASSLDGATDTQYF. In DNA form, the CDR3 reads TGTGCCAGCAGCTTAGACGGGGCCACAGATACGCAGTATTTT. This chain links TRBV7-9 with TRBJ2-3; possibly TRBD1 or TRBD2 for D (5 bases each). V gave up 1 base and J gave up 2 bases, with 7 bases separating them. The CDR3 length is 14 residues. Per the germline V gene, CDR1 is SEHNR and CDR2 is FQNEAQ (reference sequence).

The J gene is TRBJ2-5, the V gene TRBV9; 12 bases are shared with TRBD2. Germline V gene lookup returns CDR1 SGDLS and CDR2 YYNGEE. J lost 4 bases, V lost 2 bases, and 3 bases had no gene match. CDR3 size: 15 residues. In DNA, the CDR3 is TGTGCCAGCAGCGTGACTAGCGGGAGTGGAGAGACCCAGTACTTC. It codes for CASSVTSGSGETQYF.

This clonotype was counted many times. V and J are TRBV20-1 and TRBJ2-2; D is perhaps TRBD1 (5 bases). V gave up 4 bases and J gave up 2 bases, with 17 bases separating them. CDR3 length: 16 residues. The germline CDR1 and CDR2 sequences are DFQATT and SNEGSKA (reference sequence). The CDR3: CSATSLRQRNTGELFF. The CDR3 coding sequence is TGCAGTGCTACCTCTCTTAGACAGAGAAACACCGGGGAGCTGTTTTTT.

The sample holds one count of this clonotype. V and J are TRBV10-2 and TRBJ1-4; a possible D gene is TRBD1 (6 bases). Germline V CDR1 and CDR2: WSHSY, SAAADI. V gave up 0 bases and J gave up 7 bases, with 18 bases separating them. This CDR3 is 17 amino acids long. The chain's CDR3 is CASSESLGTPKGEKLFF. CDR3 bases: TGCGCCAGCAGTGAGTCCCTAGGGACACCGAAGGGTGAAAAACTGTTTTTT.

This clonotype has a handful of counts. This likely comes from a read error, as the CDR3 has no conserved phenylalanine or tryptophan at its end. The CDR3 coding sequence is TGTGCCAGCGCGATGGAACTAGCGGAAAACAATGAGCAGTTCTCC. Encoded protein: CASAMELAENNEQFS. The rearrangement links TRBV2 to TRBJ2-1; 8 bases line up with TRBD2. In germline, CDR1 is SNHLY, CDR2 FYNNEI. The CDR3 is 15 amino acids. Trimming cost V 8 bases and J 5 bases; bases outside gene matches: 11.

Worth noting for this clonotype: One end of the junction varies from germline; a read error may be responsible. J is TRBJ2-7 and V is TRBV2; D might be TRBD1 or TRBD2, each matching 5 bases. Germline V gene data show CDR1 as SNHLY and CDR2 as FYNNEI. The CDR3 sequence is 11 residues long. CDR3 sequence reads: CASSESRDVRF. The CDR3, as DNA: TGTGCCAGCAGTGAAAGCAGGGACGTACGATTC.

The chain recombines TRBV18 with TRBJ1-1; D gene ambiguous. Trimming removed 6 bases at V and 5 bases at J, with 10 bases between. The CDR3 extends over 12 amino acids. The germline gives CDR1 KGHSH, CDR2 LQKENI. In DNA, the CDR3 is TGTGCCAGCTCGAACCAAGGTACTGAAGCTTTCTTT. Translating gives CASSNQGTEAFF.

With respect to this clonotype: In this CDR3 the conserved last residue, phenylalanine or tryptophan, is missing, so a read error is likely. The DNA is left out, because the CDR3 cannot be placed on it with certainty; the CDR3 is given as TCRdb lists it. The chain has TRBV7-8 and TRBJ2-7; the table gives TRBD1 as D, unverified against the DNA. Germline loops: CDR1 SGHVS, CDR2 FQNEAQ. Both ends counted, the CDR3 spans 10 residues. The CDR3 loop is CASSLKGYRD.

The CDR3 sequence: CASSQDGRTSGIETQYF. The CDR3 DNA reads TGTGCCAGCAGCCAAGATGGTAGGACTAGCGGGATTGAGACCCAGTACTTC. This chain connects TRBV4-2 to TRBJ2-5; 12 bases align to TRBD2. V trimming: 0 bases; J trimming: 5 bases; junction bases outside the gene matches: 7. There are 17 residues in the CDR3. The V gene's germline CDR1 is LGHNA and CDR2 YNFKEQ.

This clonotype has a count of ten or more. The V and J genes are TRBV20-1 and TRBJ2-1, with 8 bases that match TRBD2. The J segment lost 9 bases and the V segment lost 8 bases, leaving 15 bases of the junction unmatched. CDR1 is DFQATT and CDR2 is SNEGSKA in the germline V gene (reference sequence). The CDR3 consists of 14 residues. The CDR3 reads CSPLTSGWGSEQFF. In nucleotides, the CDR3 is TGCAGTCCTTTAACTAGCGGATGGGGGAGTGAGCAGTTCTTC.

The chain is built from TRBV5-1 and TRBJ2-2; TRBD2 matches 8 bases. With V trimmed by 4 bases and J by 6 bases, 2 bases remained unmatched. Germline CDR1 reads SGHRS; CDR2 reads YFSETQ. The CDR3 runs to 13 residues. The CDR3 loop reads CASSDGRAGELFF. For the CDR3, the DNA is TGCGCCAGCAGCGACGGGAGGGCCGGGGAGCTGTTTTTT.

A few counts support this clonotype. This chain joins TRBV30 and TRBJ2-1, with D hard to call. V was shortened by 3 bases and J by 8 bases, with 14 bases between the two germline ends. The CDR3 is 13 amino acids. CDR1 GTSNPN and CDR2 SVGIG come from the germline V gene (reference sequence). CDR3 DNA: TGTGCCTGGAGAGAAGGCCTAGGTCATGAGCAGTTCTTC. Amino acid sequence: CAWREGLGHEQFF.

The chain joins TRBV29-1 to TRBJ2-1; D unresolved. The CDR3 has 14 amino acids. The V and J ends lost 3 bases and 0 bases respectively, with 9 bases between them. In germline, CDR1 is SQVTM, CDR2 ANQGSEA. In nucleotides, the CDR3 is TGCAGCGTTGACCCAGGTGTCTCCTACAATGAGCAGTTCTTC. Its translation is CSVDPGVSYNEQFF.